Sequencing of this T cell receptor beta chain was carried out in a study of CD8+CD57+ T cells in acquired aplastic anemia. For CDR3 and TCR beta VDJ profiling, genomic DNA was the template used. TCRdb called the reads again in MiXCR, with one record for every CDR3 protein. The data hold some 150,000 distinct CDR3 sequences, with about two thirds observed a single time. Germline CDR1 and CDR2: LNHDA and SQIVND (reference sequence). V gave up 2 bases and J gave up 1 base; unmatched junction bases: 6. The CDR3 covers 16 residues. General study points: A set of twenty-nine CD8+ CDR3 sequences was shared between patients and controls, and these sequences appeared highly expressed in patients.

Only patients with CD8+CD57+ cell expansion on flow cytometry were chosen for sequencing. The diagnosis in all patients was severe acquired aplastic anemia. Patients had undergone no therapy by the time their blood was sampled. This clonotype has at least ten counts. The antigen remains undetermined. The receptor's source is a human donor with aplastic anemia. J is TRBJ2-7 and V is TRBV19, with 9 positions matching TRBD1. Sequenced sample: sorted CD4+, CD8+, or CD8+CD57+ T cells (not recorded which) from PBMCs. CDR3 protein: CASSIWTGVFSYEQYF. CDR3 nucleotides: TGTGCCAGTAGTATATGGACAGGGGTTTTTTCCTACGAGCAGTACTTC.